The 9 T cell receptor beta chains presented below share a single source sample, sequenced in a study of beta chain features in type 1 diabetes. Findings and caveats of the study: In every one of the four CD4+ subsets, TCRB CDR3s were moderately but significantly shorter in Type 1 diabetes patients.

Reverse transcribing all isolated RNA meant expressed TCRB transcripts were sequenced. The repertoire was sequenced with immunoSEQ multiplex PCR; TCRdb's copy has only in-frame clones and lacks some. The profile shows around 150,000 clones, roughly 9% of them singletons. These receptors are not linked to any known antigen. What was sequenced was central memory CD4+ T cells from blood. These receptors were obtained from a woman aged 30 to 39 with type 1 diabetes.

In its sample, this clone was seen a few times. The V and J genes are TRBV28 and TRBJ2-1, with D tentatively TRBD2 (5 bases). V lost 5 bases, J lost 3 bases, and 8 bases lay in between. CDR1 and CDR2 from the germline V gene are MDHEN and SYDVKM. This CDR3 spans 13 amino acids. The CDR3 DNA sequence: TGTGCCAGCAGTCAAACTAGCTACAATGAGCAGTTCTTC. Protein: CASSQTSYNEQFF.

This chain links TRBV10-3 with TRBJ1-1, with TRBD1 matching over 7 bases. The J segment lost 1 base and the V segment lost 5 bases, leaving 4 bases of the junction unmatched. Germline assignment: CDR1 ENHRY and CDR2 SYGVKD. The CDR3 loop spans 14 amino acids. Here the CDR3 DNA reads TGTGCCATCAGTCGGACAGGAACGAACACTGAAGCTTTCTTT. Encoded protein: CAISRTGTNTEAFF.

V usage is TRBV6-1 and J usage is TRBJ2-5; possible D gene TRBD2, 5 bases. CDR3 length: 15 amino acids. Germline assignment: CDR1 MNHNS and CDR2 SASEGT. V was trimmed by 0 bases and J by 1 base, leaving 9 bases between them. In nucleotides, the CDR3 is TGTGCCAGCAGTGAAGCGCCGCTAGCCCAAGAGACCCAGTACTTC. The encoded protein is CASSEAPLAQETQYF.

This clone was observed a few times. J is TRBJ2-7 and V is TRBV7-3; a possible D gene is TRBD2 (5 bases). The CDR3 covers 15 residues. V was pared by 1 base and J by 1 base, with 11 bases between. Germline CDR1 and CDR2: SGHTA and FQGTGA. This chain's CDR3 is CASSLKYGESYEQYF. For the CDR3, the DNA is TGTGCCAGCAGCTTAAAGTACGGGGAGTCCTACGAGCAGTACTTC.

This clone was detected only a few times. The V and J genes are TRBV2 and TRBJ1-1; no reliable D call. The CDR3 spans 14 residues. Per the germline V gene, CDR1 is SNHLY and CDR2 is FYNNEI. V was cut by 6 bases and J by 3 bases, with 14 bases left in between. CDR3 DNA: TGTGCCAGCAGCGCTGGACTTCCCTACACTGAAGCTTTCTTT. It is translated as CASSAGLPYTEAFF.

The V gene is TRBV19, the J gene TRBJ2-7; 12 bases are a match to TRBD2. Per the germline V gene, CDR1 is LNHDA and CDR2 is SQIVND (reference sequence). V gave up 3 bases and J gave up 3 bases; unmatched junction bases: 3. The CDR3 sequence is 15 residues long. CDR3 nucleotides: TGTGCCAGTAGTATCCGACTAGCGGGAGTCTACGAGCAGTACTTC. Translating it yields CASSIRLAGVYEQYF.

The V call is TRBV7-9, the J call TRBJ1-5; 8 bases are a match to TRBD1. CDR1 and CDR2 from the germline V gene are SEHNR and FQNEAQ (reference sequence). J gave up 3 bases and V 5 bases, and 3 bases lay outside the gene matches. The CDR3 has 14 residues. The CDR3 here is CASSQGQANQPQHF. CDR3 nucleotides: TGTGCCAGCAGCCAGGGACAGGCCAATCAGCCCCAGCATTTT.

The CDR3 loop reads CASSPGLAGMNEQFF. The DNA of the CDR3 is TGTGCCAGCTCACCTGGACTAGCGGGAATGAATGAGCAGTTCTTC. The V and J genes are TRBV18 and TRBJ2-1; 12 positions agree with TRBD2. V was clipped by 3 bases and J by 7 bases; unmatched bases: 4. There are 15 residues in the CDR3. Germline V gene data show CDR1 as KGHSH and CDR2 as LQKENI.

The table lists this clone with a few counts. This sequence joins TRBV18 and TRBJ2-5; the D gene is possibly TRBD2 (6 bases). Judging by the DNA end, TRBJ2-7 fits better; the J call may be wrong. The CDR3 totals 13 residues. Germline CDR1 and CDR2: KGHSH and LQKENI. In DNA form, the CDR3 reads TGTGCCAGCTCGGCGGGGAGGTCCTACGAGCAGTACTTC. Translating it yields CASSAGRSYEQYF.